Detailed here is one TCR beta chain. The sample belongs to a study of blood T cell repertoires in COVID-19. Looking at the study overall: Samples of COVID-19 (acute and convalescent) were obtained from the United States, Italy and Spain.

Per the authors' pipeline: Quantification of nucleated cells was approximated via reference gene primer amplification. The assay was immunoSEQ multiplex PCR, and TCRdb's table has in-frame clones only and misses some. V, J and clone size are those of that table, while D and trimming were read from the DNA. The sample has 150,000 to 200,000 clones; approximately 90% are singletons. The specimen was peripheral blood. The clonotype originates from a man in his 70s with active or convalescent COVID-19.

The CDR3 DNA reads TGTGCCATCAGTGTACAGAGCACAGATACGCAGTATTTT. This encodes CAISVQSTDTQYF. The chain combines TRBV10-3 with TRBJ2-3, with unresolved D. Trimming cost V 4 bases and J 0 bases, with 5 bases left between them. Germline CDR1 and CDR2: ENHRY and SYGVKD. The CDR3 covers 13 residues.